This paragraph reports one T cell receptor beta chain. The data are from a study of shared clonotypes between healthy human individuals. From germline, CDR1 is MRHNA and CDR2 SNTAGT. The V segment lost 6 bases and the J segment 4 bases; nucleotides outside the gene matches: 8. The CDR3 covers 15 residues. The deep-level immunoSEQ assay was used. Study processing details: Junction-only sequences without quality scores were provided by ImmunoSEQ, so filtering was different. TCRdb's table, derived via immunoSEQ multiplex PCR, lists solely in-frame clones and lacks some. That table furnishes V, J and clone size, whereas the DNA furnished D and trimming. Here the sample spans about 520,000 clones, about 96% being singletons.

The receptor's source is a woman younger than 45 in good health. Material for sequencing was naive CD4+ T cells sorted from blood. Subset reported: CD45RA+ positively selected. The rearrangement uses TRBV6-4 and TRBJ2-1; 8 bases agree with TRBD2. CDR3 amino acids: CASSLSTSGYNEQFF. In DNA form, the CDR3 reads TGTGCCAGCAGCTTGTCAACTAGCGGTTACAATGAGCAGTTCTTC.